This T cell receptor beta chain is drawn from a study of identical twins. This CDR3 contains 17 residues. J gave up 1 base and V 0 bases, and 6 bases lay outside the gene matches. The V gene's germline CDR1 is MNHEY and CDR2 SMNVEV (reference sequence). Via MiXCR, TCRdb re-called the 5' RACE reads, giving one row per CDR3 protein. The repertoire includes some 460,000 distinct CDR3 sequences, 12% to 15% of them detected once, and approximately 0.52% sits in the top ten. Study findings and constraints: Fewer insertions characterized abundant cord blood beta clonotypes, whereas memory repertoires showed none.

Notes on this clonotype: Its antigen remains unidentified.

The data were also submitted as part of a second study, on yellow fever vaccine responses in identical twins.

This chain links TRBV27 with TRBJ2-5; the match to TRBD1 covers 9 bases. Input material: CD4+ T cells sorted from blood. This sequence was found in a woman aged 18-29 years in good health. CDR3 DNA sequence: TGTGCCAGCAGTTTATCGGGACAGGGCTTAGGCCAAGAGACCCAGTACTTC. It is translated as CASSLSGQGLGQETQYF.